The 2 T cell receptor beta chains below all came from one sample that was sequenced in a study of cytomegalovirus exposure and HLA in healthy donors (dated by TCRdb to 2015 to 2018). Libraries were made using the immunoSEQ multiplex PCR assay. TCRdb's version of the immuneACCESS table is confined to in-frame rearrangements and falls short of the full clone set. An unresolved V gene accounts for under half of the shortfall where checked; the remainder is of unknown origin. The sample table contains over 110,000 clones; only one count was recorded for more than 75% of them. Of the sample, approximately 8.7% is held by the ten largest clones. Source material: PBMCs. The receptors come from a man younger than 35 in good health and CMV-seropositive.

The chain employs TRBV9 and TRBJ2-2; no clear D. CDR3 length: 12 amino acids. Trimming stripped 6 bases from V and 2 bases from J, with 5 bases between. Germline V gives CDR1 SGDLS, CDR2 YYNGEE. The CDR3 here is CASTLNTGELFF. CDR3 nucleotide sequence: TGTGCCAGCACCCTAAACACCGGGGAGCTGTTTTTT.

The rearrangement links TRBV14 to TRBJ2-3, with D possibly being TRBD2 (6 bases). Germline V lookup: CDR1 SGHDN, CDR2 FVKESK. V lost 4 bases and J 0 bases, leaving 14 bases between the germline ends. The CDR3 consists of 16 residues. The CDR3 nucleotides are TGTGCCAGCAGCCTCCTCCGGGACTCCAGCACAGATACGCAGTATTTT. Amino acids: CASSLLRDSSTDTQYF.